The source of this TCR beta chain is a study of blood T cells in healthy people across ages. The CDR3 contains 14 residues. The germline V and J ends were trimmed by 1 base and 2 bases, with 11 bases remaining between them. CDR1 and CDR2 (germline): DFQATT, SNEGSKA (reference sequence). Through a sample-barcoded 5' primer and a J-beta primer mix, a second PCR was run for 7 to 11 cycles. TCRdb called the 5' RACE reads again in MiXCR, with one record for every CDR3 protein. This table holds under 2,000,000 distinct CDR3 sequences, approximately 50% found once. Concerning this clonotype: The antigen is unknown.

Whole-study findings and limits: Diversity estimates from one million T cells were considered underestimates. Unsorted PBMCs ruled out conclusive naive versus antigen-experienced comparison. As age increased, TCR beta diversity per million T cells fell in a roughly linear fashion. A greater number of naive CD4+ cells and higher diversity distinguished long-lived donors from aged donors.

The TCR was taken from a woman in her 40s in good health. The specimen was blood. The V call is TRBV20-1, the J call TRBJ1-1, with a tentative D call TRBD1 (5 bases). The CDR3 nucleotides are TGCAGTGCTAGAGGGGGCAGCTACAACACTGAAGCTTTCTTT. Its translation: CSARGGSYNTEAFF.